This T cell receptor beta chain came from a study of T cells in tuberculosis. The protocol was immunoSEQ multiplex PCR, while the TCRdb copy is restricted to in-frame clones and leaves out a portion. The top ten hold roughly 14% of the sample, which has about 20,000 clones, 75% to 90% seen once. This CDR3 comprises 15 residues. The germline V and J ends were trimmed by 0 bases and 11 bases, with 14 bases remaining between them. CDR1 is MNHEY, CDR2 SVGAGI, per germline. The rearrangement uses TRBV6-5 and TRBJ1-6; D ambiguous. The sample comprised PBMCs. This sequence originates from a donor aged 10-29 years with latent tuberculosis or without tuberculosis infection. The CDR3 bases are TGTGCCAGCAGTTACTCATCTCGGGGATCTGCACCCCTCCACTTT. Amino acid sequence: CASSYSSRGSAPLHF.